This note documents a single T cell receptor (beta chain) sequence. The entry originates in a study of T cells in Graves' hyperthyroidism and ophthalmopathy. V lost 3 bases and J 6 bases, leaving 11 bases between the germline ends. Germline V lookup: CDR1 KGHDR, CDR2 SFDVKD. The CDR3 consists of 14 residues. TCR beta CDR3 regions were amplified from RNA transcripts. HTBI primers were employed in a first-round RT-PCR of the TCR CDR3. TCRdb used MiXCR to reprocess the multiplex PCR reads, holding one entry per CDR3 protein. The sample yields roughly 580,000 distinct CDR3 sequences, approximately 13% seen once.

This TCR derives from a woman in her 30s with Graves' hyperthyroidism that later progressed to Graves' ophthalmopathy. Material for sequencing was blood. The genes are TRBV24-1 and TRBJ2-1; D uncertain. CDR3 nucleotide sequence: TGTGCCACCAGTGATCTATATTTGAGCAATGAGCAGTTCTTC. Translating gives CATSDLYLSNEQFF.